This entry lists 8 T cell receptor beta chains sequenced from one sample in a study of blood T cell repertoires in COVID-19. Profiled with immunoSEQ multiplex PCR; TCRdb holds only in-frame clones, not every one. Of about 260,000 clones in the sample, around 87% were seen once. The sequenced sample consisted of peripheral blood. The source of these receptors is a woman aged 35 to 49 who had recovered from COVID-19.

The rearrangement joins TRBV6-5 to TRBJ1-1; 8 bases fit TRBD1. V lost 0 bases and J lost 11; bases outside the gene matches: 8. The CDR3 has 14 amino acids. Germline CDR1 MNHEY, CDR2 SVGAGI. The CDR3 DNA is TGTGCCAGCAGTTACTCTGCGGACAGGGATGCGGCTTTCTTT. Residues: CASSYSADRDAAFF.

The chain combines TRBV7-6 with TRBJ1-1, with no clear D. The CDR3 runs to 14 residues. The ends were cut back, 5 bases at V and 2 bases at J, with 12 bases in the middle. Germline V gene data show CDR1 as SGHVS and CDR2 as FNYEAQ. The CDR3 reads CASSLPTGNTEAFF. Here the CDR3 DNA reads TGTGCCAGCAGCCTACCGACGGGAAACACTGAAGCTTTCTTT.

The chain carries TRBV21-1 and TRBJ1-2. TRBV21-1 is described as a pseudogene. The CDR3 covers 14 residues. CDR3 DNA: TGTGCCAGCAGCCTCCTCCGGCGGGGCTATGGCTACACCTTC. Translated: CASSLLRRGYGYTF.

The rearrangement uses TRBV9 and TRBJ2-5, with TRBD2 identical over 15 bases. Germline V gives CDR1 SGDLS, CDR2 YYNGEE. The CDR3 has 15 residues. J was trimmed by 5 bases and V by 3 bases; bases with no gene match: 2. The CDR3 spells CASSGGLAGGETQYF. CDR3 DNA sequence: TGTGCCAGCAGCGGCGGACTAGCGGGGGGGGAGACCCAGTACTTC.

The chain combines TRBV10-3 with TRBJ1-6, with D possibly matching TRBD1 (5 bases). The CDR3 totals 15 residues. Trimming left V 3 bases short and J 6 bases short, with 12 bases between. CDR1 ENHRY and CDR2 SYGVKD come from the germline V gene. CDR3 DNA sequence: TGTGCCATCAGTGAAGGTTGGGGGGGTAATTCACCCCTCCACTTT. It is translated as CAISEGWGGNSPLHF.

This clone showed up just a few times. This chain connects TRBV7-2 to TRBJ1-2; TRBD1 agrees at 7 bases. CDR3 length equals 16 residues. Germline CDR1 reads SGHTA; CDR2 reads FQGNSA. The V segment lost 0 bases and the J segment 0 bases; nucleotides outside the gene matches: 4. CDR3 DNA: TGTGCCAGCAGCTTAGCAGGGGGCCTCGCTAACTATGGCTACACCTTC. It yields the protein CASSLAGGLANYGYTF.

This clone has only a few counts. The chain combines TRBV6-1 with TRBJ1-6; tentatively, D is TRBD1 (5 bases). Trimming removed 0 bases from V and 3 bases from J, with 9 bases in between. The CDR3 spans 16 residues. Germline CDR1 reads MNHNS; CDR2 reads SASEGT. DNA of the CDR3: TGTGCCAGCAGTGAAGCGTTGACAGTCTATAATTCACCCCTCCACTTT. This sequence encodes CASSEALTVYNSPLHF.

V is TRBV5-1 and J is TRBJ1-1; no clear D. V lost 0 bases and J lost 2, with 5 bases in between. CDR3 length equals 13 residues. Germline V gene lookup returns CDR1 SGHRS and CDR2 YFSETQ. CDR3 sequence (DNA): TGCGCCAGCAGCTTGGGCGAAAACACTGAAGCTTTCTTT. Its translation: CASSLGENTEAFF.